Shown below are 23 T cell receptor beta chains from a single sample sequenced in a study of CD8+ T cells in alopecia areata. Extracted RNA was reverse transcribed, and the resulting cDNA served as sequencing template. Assay: immunoSEQ multiplex PCR; the TCRdb copy retains only in-frame clones and omits some. Recorded here are around 100,000 clones, none singletons. Sequencing was done on a sample of lesional skin. These receptors all stem from a C3H/HeJ mouse with alopecia areata. MHC haplotype of the mouse line: H2-k.

This clone came up a few times. The listed genes are named as in mouse. Read data end 4 residues before the CDR3 end; the end is taken from the germline J gene. The chain is built from TRBV13-3 and TRBJ1-4, with D perhaps matching TRBD1 (5 bases). Germline lookup yields CDR1 NNHDY and CDR2 SYVADS. V lost 5 bases, J lost 2 bases, and 10 bases lay in between. The CDR3 covers 14 residues. Here the CDR3 reads CASRDDRSNERLFF. Incomplete CDR3 DNA: TGTGCCAGCAGGGACGACAGATCCAACGAA.

As to this clone: Genes and germline are mouse. The read falls 4 residues short of the CDR3 end, and the missing part is taken from the germline J gene. The chain combines TRBV1 with TRBJ2-4; weak D call: TRBD2 (5 bases). The CDR3 loop spans 14 amino acids. CDR1 is NSQYPW and CDR2 is LRSPGD in the germline V gene (reference sequence). The CDR3 region is CTCSEGLLGNTLYF. CDR3 DNA, as far as it was read: TGCACCTGCAGTGAAGGCCTCCTGGGAAAC.

As to this clone: Mouse germline and gene names are used. The CDR3 extends 4 residues past the end of the read, so its final part is completed from the germline J gene. The genes are TRBV13-3 and TRBJ2-1, with 7 nucleotides matching TRBD1. Germline lookup yields CDR1 NNHDY and CDR2 SYVADS. There are 16 residues in the CDR3. V shed 2 bases and J 1 base; nucleotides not matched to a gene: 6. The CDR3 loop is CASSEGGTENYAEQFF. Incomplete CDR3 DNA: TGTGCCAGCAGTGAGGGTGGGACAGAGAACTATGCT.

Details on this clone: The germline and genes are mouse ones. CDR3 in amino acids: CASSAGQGMAEQFF. The sequenced part of the CDR3 DNA is TGTGCCAGCAGTGCGGGACAGGGGATGGCT. The V call is TRBV13-3, the J call TRBJ2-1; TRBD1 matches 10 bases. The observed sequence ends 4 residues before the CDR3 terminus, with the missing tail filled in from the germline J gene. The V gene's germline CDR1 is NNHDY and CDR2 SYVADS. The CDR3 is 14 amino acids.

This clone was observed a handful of times. The gene symbols are mouse symbols. The CDR3 end lies 4 residues beyond the end of the read and is filled in from the germline J gene. This chain links TRBV13-2 with TRBJ2-2; 8 bases match TRBD2. The V and J ends lost 5 bases and 0 bases, in that order; junction bases with no gene match: 3. Germline assignment: CDR1 NNHNN and CDR2 SYGAGS (reference sequence). The CDR3 extends over 15 amino acids. The part of the CDR3 DNA that was read is TGTGCCAGCGGCCGACTGGGGTCAAACACCGGG. This gives the protein CASGRLGSNTG. The full CDR3 reads CASGRLGSNTGQLYF.

Details on this clone: The gene symbols are mouse symbols. The read ends 4 residues before the CDR3 terminus; that terminus is restored from the germline J gene. The V call is TRBV13-3, the J call TRBJ2-3, with D maybe TRBD1 (5 bases). The CDR3 is 14 residues long. Trimming stripped 5 bases from V and 3 bases from J, with 13 bases between. The germline V gene encodes CDR1 NNHDY and CDR2 SYVADS. The sequenced CDR3 bases are TGTGCCAGCAGCCCCGGCAGGGAGGCAGAA. Translating gives CASSPGREAE. From start to end, the CDR3 is CASSPGREAETLYF.

Points on this clone: The gene names given are mouse names. The CDR3 is cut off 4 residues early in the read; its end comes from the germline J gene. This rearrangement joins TRBV1 to TRBJ2-7, with a tentative D call TRBD1 (6 bases). The CDR3 totals 14 residues. V gave up 5 bases and J gave up 2 bases, with 13 bases separating them. CDR1 is NSQYPW, CDR2 LRSPGD, per germline (reference sequence). The CDR3: CTCSHPGHTYEQYF. The DNA read from the CDR3 is TGCACCTGCAGTCACCCGGGACATACCTAT.

Note on this clone: Gene names follow the mouse nomenclature. The read ends 4 residues early relative to the CDR3; the germline J gene fills the gap. This chain links TRBV19 with TRBJ1-4, with D perhaps matching TRBD1 (5 bases). The V end lost 2 bases, the J end lost 0 bases, and 8 bases lay between the germline ends. The CDR3 length is 15 residues. Looked up from germline, CDR1 is FNHDT and CDR2 is SITEND (reference sequence). CDR3: CASSIDSVSNERLFF. The DNA read from the CDR3 is TGTGCCAGCAGTATCGACAGCGTTTCCAACGAA.

This clone was seen ten or more times. Gene labels here are mouse ones. The read ends 4 residues early relative to the CDR3; the germline J gene fills the gap. V usage is TRBV13-3 and J usage is TRBJ2-7, with a possible D match to TRBD2 (5 bases). The CDR3 covers 11 residues. CDR1 and CDR2 from the germline V gene are NNHDY and SYVADS. CDR3 sequence reads: CASALGYEQYF. The sequenced part of the CDR3 DNA is TGTGCCAGCGCCCTGGGTTAT.

Of note for this clone: All gene names here are mouse names. The read ends 4 residues shy of where the CDR3 ends; the end is completed using the germline J gene. The V gene is TRBV1, the J gene TRBJ2-4, with D possibly matching TRBD1 (6 bases). V was clipped by 2 bases and J by 3 bases, with 9 bases between them. There are 14 residues in the CDR3. Per germline, CDR1 NSQYPW and CDR2 LRSPGD (reference sequence). The CDR3 is CTCSAQGTQNTLYF. The CDR3 DNA, read in part, is TGCACCTGCAGTGCACAGGGGACCCAAAAC.

This clone has a count of ten or more. Gene names follow the mouse nomenclature. The read ends 4 residues before the CDR3 terminus; that terminus is restored from the germline J gene. V usage is TRBV13-3 and J usage is TRBJ1-1, with TRBD1 matching 10 bases. Germline V CDR1 and CDR2: NNHDY, SYVADS. The CDR3 is 14 amino acids. CDR3 sequence: CASSPDRGRTEVFF. The CDR3 bases that were read are TGTGCCAGCAGCCCCGACAGGGGGCGGACA.

Concerning this clone itself: The gene symbols are mouse symbols. The read gets to within 4 residues of the CDR3 end, and the germline J gene fills in the rest. Other nucleotide sequences in the sample specify the same CDR3. The chain joins TRBV13-3 to TRBJ2-7, with TRBD2 matching over 9 bases. CDR3 length: 13 amino acids. Germline CDR1 and CDR2: NNHDY and SYVADS. V was clipped by 4 bases and J by 3 bases; unmatched bases: 2. The CDR3 loop reads CASSLDWGYEQYF. CDR3 DNA, as far as it was read: TGTGCCAGCAGTTTGGACTGGGGCTAT.

This clone was observed many times. Genes here carry mouse names. The read ends 4 residues before the CDR3 terminus; that terminus is restored from the germline J gene. This chain links TRBV13-3 with TRBJ1-2, with D maybe TRBD1 (6 bases). Germline V lookup: CDR1 NNHDY, CDR2 SYVADS. The CDR3 length is 15 residues. V was trimmed by 0 bases and J by 2 bases, leaving 11 bases between them. CDR3 protein: CASSDVGDKNSDYTF. CDR3 bases read: TGTGCCAGCAGTGATGTTGGGGACAAGAACTCC.

Of note for this clone: Genes and germline are mouse. The sequenced fragment ends 4 residues before the CDR3 boundary, so the rest is inferred from the germline J gene. The sample carries other DNA sequences with the same CDR3. V gene TRBV16 combines with J gene TRBJ1-1; no definite D call. Germline-derived CDR1 and CDR2 are SGHSA and FRNQAP. The CDR3 is 13 residues long. Trimming left V 3 bases short and J 1 base short, with 6 bases between. Partial CDR3 DNA: TGTGCAAGCAGCTTCAGGAGAAACACA. Translation: CASSFRRNT. The complete CDR3 reads CASSFRRNTEVFF.

Ten or more counts support this clone. These gene names are mouse names. Distinct nucleotide sequences in the sample also encode this CDR3. CDR3 in amino acids: CTCSARQGGSDYTF. CDR3 bases read: TGCACCTGCAGTGCCAGACAGGGGGGCTCC. The chain uses TRBV1 and TRBJ1-2, with TRBD1 identical over 9 bases. Read coverage stops 4 residues before the CDR3 terminus; the germline J gene supplies the remainder. V was pared by 3 bases and J by 4 bases, with 3 bases of the junction left unmatched. There are 14 residues in the CDR3. Germline CDR1 is NSQYPW and CDR2 is LRSPGD (reference sequence).

This clone was seen a handful of times. Gene names denote mouse genes. From the germline J gene comes the end of the CDR3, since the read stops 4 residues before it. V and J are TRBV12-2 and TRBJ1-2; perhaps TRBD1 as D (6 bases). Per the germline V gene, CDR1 is SGHLS and CDR2 is HYDKME. There are 15 residues in the CDR3. Trimming removed 0 bases at V and 0 bases at J, with 10 bases between. This chain's CDR3 is CASSLPGQSNSDYTF. The CDR3 bases that were read are TGTGCCAGCTCTCTCCCGGGACAATCAAACTCC.

Comment on this clone: Mouse gene names apply. The read comes to an end 4 residues before the CDR3 does, leaving the germline J gene to fill in the end. The rearrangement uses TRBV17 and TRBJ2-5, with 9 bases lining up with TRBD2. V was clipped by 5 bases and J by 0 bases; unmatched bases: 3. The length of the CDR3 is 15 residues. The germline V gene encodes CDR1 MNHDT and CDR2 YYDKIL. The CDR3 loop is CASSRTGVNQDTQYF. CDR3 bases read: TGTGCTAGCAGTCGGACTGGGGTTAACCAAGAC. The complete variable domain, with remaining parts taken from reference TRBV17 and TRBJ2-5, reads DTTVKQNPRYKLARVGKPVNLICSQTMNHDTMYWYQKKPNQAPKLLLFYYDKILNREADTFEKFQSSRPNNSFCSLYIGSAGLEYSAMYLCASSRTGVNQDTQYFGPGTRLLVL.

In its sample, this clone was seen many times. Each gene name is a mouse one. CDR3 sequence reads: CTCSARDSNERLFF. The CDR3 DNA, read in part, is TGCACCTGCAGTGCCCGGGACAGCAACGAA. The gene calls are TRBV1 and TRBJ1-4, with 7 bases lining up with TRBD1. The CDR3 extends 4 residues past the end of the read, so its final part is completed from the germline J gene. The germline CDR1 and CDR2 sequences are NSQYPW and LRSPGD (reference sequence). This CDR3 region has 14 residues. V shed 3 bases, J shed 4 bases, and the junction held 2 bases outside the gene matches.

As to this clone: The gene symbols are mouse symbols. The read stops 4 residues short of the end of the CDR3; the missing end is completed from the germline J gene. The rearrangement joins TRBV19 to TRBJ2-7, with D perhaps TRBD1 (5 bases). Germline CDR1 FNHDT, CDR2 SITEND (reference sequence). Trimming cost V 2 bases and J 0 bases, with 12 bases left between them. This CDR3 spans 15 amino acids. Partial CDR3 DNA: TGTGCCAGCAGTATTCCAGGGCCTAGCTCCTAT. Protein product: CASSIPGPSSY. The whole CDR3 reads CASSIPGPSSYEQYF.

In regard to this clone: Genes and germline come from the mouse. The observed sequence ends 4 residues before the CDR3 terminus, with the missing tail filled in from the germline J gene. J is TRBJ2-4 and V is TRBV19; D may be TRBD1 (5 bases). The CDR3 is made up of 15 amino acids. Looked up from germline, CDR1 is FNHDT and CDR2 is SITEND (reference sequence). Deletions cut 2 bases from V and 0 bases from J, with 10 bases between. Partial CDR3 DNA: TGTGCCAGCAGTATTCCGGACATTAGTCAAAAC. Protein: CASSIPDISQN. The entire CDR3 protein is CASSIPDISQNTLYF.

To note about this clone: These gene names are mouse names. The CDR3 end falls 4 residues outside the read, so it is completed with the germline J gene. This chain joins TRBV13-2 and TRBJ1-1; no definite D call. The CDR3 has 12 amino acids. CDR1 is NNHNN and CDR2 is SYGAGS in the germline V gene (reference sequence). The sequenced CDR3 bases are TGTGCCAGCGCCCGGTCAGAAACA. This gives the protein CASARSET. The entire CDR3 protein is CASARSETEVFF.

In its sample, this clone was seen a few times. The genes are named according to mouse. The read comes to an end 4 residues before the CDR3 does, leaving the germline J gene to fill in the end. V is TRBV1 and J is TRBJ2-2, with D possibly TRBD2 on 5 matching bases. CDR3 length equals 15 residues. Germline-derived CDR1 and CDR2 are NSQYPW and LRSPGD (reference sequence). V shed 0 bases and J shed 4 bases, with 9 bases lying between them. CDR3 in amino acids: CTCSADLGGTGQLYF. The covered CDR3 bases are TGCACCTGCAGTGCAGATCTGGGCGGCACCGGG.

This clone was counted between two and nine times. Mouse germline and gene names are used. From the germline J gene comes the end of the CDR3, since the read stops 4 residues before it. The chain employs TRBV13-1 and TRBJ1-4, with 12 bases identical to TRBD1. The trim removed 2 bases at V and 3 bases at J, leaving 8 bases unmatched. This CDR3 has 18 residues. Germline V CDR1 and CDR2: NSHNY, SYGAGN. The CDR3 DNA, read in part, is TGTGCCAGCAGTGACTCCCGGGACAGGGGGCGCCCCAACGAA. Its translation is CASSDSRDRGRPNE. In full, the CDR3 reads CASSDSRDRGRPNERLFF.